Below are 23 T cell receptor beta chains sequenced from a single sample in a study of T cells in Graves' hyperthyroidism and ophthalmopathy. Amplification yielded TCR beta CDR3 regions, with RNA transcripts as the source. The TCR CDR3 was amplified in a first-round RT-PCR using the HTBI primer set. MiXCR, applied by TCRdb to the multiplex PCR reads, yields one record per CDR3 protein. The sample includes roughly 280,000 distinct CDR3 sequences, approximately 21% seen only once; the top ten take under 65%. The sample comprised blood. The source of these receptors is a man younger than 45 with Graves' ophthalmopathy.

This clonotype was seen ten or more times. The V call is TRBV20-1, the J call TRBJ2-7; maybe TRBD2 (5 bases). CDR3 length equals 12 residues. The germline V gene encodes CDR1 DFQATT and CDR2 SNEGSKA (reference sequence). V was cut by 3 bases and J by 0 bases, with 6 bases left in between. The CDR3 DNA is TGCAGTGCTAGGGACTTCTCCTACGAGCAGTACTTC. Protein: CSARDFSYEQYF.

This clonotype has only a few counts. This chain joins TRBV30 and TRBJ2-2; 7 bases line up with TRBD1. Germline values: CDR1 GTSNPN, CDR2 SVGIG (reference sequence). The CDR3 runs 16 residues. Trimming took 5 bases from V and 5 from J; bases not matched to a gene: 14. This CDR3 reads CAWEGGPIGRTGELFF. CDR3 nucleotide sequence: TGTGCCTGGGAAGGGGGCCCCATTGGGCGGACCGGGGAGCTGTTTTTT.

The rearrangement uses TRBV5-1 and TRBJ1-2, with unresolved D. The CDR3 spans 19 residues. CDR1 SGHRS and CDR2 YFSETQ come from the germline V gene. The V end was cut by 4 bases, the J end by 1 base, with 26 bases between. The CDR3 DNA sequence: TGCGCCAGCAGCCCAGCCTTAGACACCGAAAACTATGTTAACTATGGCTACACCTTC. Protein sequence: CASSPALDTENYVNYGYTF.

This chain joins TRBV7-2 and TRBJ1-1; D gene unclear. The CDR3 is 13 residues long. Germline V gives CDR1 SGHTA, CDR2 FQGNSA. With 4 bases removed from V and 1 base from J, the gap between germline ends came to 7 bases. The CDR3 loop is CASSYKRNTEAFF. Here the CDR3 DNA reads TGTGCCAGCAGCTATAAGAGGAACACTGAAGCTTTCTTT.

Remarks on this clonotype: It is unclear where the CDR3 begins or ends on the DNA, so no DNA is shown, and the CDR3 is as TCRdb lists it. The rearrangement links TRBV12-3 or TRBV12-4 to TRBJ2-2. Ends included, the CDR3 has 12 residues. CDR3 protein: CASILTAGSCFF.

The chain joins TRBV2 to TRBJ2-7, with TRBD2 matching over 7 bases. CDR3 length equals 15 residues. In germline, CDR1 is SNHLY, CDR2 FYNNEI. Trimming removed 8 bases from V and 2 bases from J; junction bases left unmatched: 12. The DNA for the CDR3 is TGTGCCAGCTCGTTTGGGCTAGCGGACACCTACGAGCAGTACTTC. Translated, it gives CASSFGLADTYEQYF. The variable domain in full, with the rest retrieved from reference TRBV2 and TRBJ2-7, is EPEVTQTPSHQVTQMGQEVILRCVPISNHLYFYWYRQILGQKVEFLVSFYNNEISEKSEIFDDQFSVERPDGSNFTLKIRSTKLEDSAMYFCASSFGLADTYEQYFGPGTRLTVT.

This clonotype showed up many times. This chain uses TRBV29-1 with TRBJ1-2; perhaps TRBD1 as D (5 bases). CDR3 size: 13 residues. The germline gives CDR1 SQVTM, CDR2 ANQGSEA. The ends were cut back, 7 bases at V and 8 bases at J, with 20 bases in the middle. In nucleotides, the CDR3 is TGCAGCGCCCTAAGAGGGGAAGGTAGCGGCTACACCTTC. Amino acids: CSALRGEGSGYTF.

The chain has TRBV28 and TRBJ1-2; D unresolved. CDR1 MDHEN and CDR2 SYDVKM come from the germline V gene. CDR3 size: 13 residues. Trimming pared 6 bases from V and 5 bases from J, leaving 13 bases between. The CDR3 sequence: CASSYRLGYGYTF. DNA of the CDR3: TGTGCCAGCAGCTACCGCCTCGGGTATGGCTACACCTTC.

This clonotype occurred many times. The chain couples TRBV30 to TRBJ1-1, with unresolved D. The germline V gene encodes CDR1 GTSNPN and CDR2 SVGIG (reference sequence). This CDR3 is built from 13 residues. Trimming stripped 1 base from V and 0 bases from J, with 6 bases between. CDR3 sequence reads: CAWSASLNTEAFF. The DNA of the CDR3 is TGTGCCTGGAGTGCCTCCCTGAACACTGAAGCTTTCTTT.

The chain has TRBV2 and TRBJ1-5; TRBD1 matches at 7 bases. In germline, CDR1 is SNHLY, CDR2 FYNNEI. V was clipped by 8 bases and J by 7 bases; unmatched bases: 11. The CDR3 spans 14 residues. CDR3 loop: CASGTGTDSQPQHF. Here the CDR3 DNA reads TGTGCCAGCGGAACAGGGACAGACTCACAGCCCCAGCATTTT.

The chain has TRBV18 and TRBJ2-7, with TRBD1 matching over 8 bases. The CDR3 has 12 residues. Losses at the gene ends were 4 bases for V and 7 bases for J; bases not matched to a gene: 3. Germline-derived CDR1 and CDR2 are KGHSH and LQKENI. CDR3 sequence (DNA): TGTGCCAGCTCACGGACAGGGATGGAGCAGTACTTC. Translating gives CASSRTGMEQYF.

The chain combines TRBV28 with TRBJ2-6, with D hard to call. V lost 3 bases and J 1 base, leaving 4 bases between the germline ends. The CDR3 length is 14 residues. Germline CDR1 and CDR2: MDHEN and SYDVKM. This CDR3 is CASSLQSGANVLTF. The DNA of the CDR3 is TGTGCCAGCAGTTTGCAGTCTGGGGCCAACGTCCTGACTTTC.

This clonotype turned up a few times. V and J are TRBV19 and TRBJ1-1, with unresolved D. Germline-derived CDR1 and CDR2 are LNHDA and SQIVND (reference sequence). Trimming shortened V by 2 bases and J by 4 bases, and 11 bases separated the two germline ends. CDR3 length: 14 amino acids. The chain's CDR3 is CASSIISWGTEAFF. CDR3 in DNA: TGTGCCAGTAGTATAATCTCTTGGGGCACTGAAGCTTTCTTT.

The CDR3 here is CASSQGTSGRAGAYNEQFF. CDR3 DNA sequence: TGTGCCAGCAGCCAGGGGACTAGCGGGAGGGCCGGGGCCTACAATGAGCAGTTCTTC. The chain combines TRBV3-1 with TRBJ2-1; 16 nucleotides align to TRBD2. The CDR3 length is 19 residues. Germline CDR1 and CDR2: LGHDT and YNNKEL (reference sequence). V shed 3 bases and J 2 bases; nucleotides not matched to a gene: 7.

CDR3 protein: CSVEWWGGEAKNIQYF. CDR3 in DNA: TGCAGCGTTGAATGGTGGGGAGGGGAGGCCAAAAACATTCAGTACTTC. V and J are TRBV29-1 and TRBJ2-4; TRBD2 aligns across 7 bases. J was trimmed by 1 base and V by 2 bases; bases with no gene match: 8. CDR3 length: 16 amino acids. The germline gives CDR1 SQVTM, CDR2 ANQGSEA.

This clonotype was recorded a few times. CDR3 region: CASSPRTGNSPTEQFF. In nucleotides, the CDR3 is TGTGCCAGCAGCCCCCGGACAGGTAATAGTCCTACTGAGCAGTTCTTC. V is TRBV7-9 and J is TRBJ2-1; 7 nucleotides align to TRBD1. CDR1 is SEHNR, CDR2 FQNEAQ, per germline (reference sequence). This CDR3 spans 16 amino acids. Unmatched junction bases numbered 16, after V lost 5 bases and J lost 9 bases.

The V and J genes are TRBV10-2 and TRBJ1-2, with unresolved D. In germline, CDR1 is WSHSY, CDR2 SAAADI. The CDR3 is 15 residues long. With 8 bases removed from V and 5 bases from J, the gap between germline ends came to 21 bases. This CDR3 reads CASSPLDVAEYGYTF. CDR3 coding DNA: TGCGCCAGCTCTCCCCTCGACGTCGCAGAATATGGCTACACCTTC.

This clonotype has a count of ten or more. This chain links TRBV3-1 with TRBJ1-2; 10 nucleotides agree with TRBD1. Germline V CDR1 and CDR2: LGHDT, YNNKEL (reference sequence). This CDR3 comprises 14 residues. The ends lost 2 bases at V and 7 bases at J; junction bases unmatched: 4. CDR3 DNA: TGTGCCAGCAGCCAACGGACAGGGGGTCTTGGCTACACCTTC. It encodes CASSQRTGGLGYTF.

The chain joins TRBV5-1 to TRBJ2-5; D remains unclear. Germline V gene data show CDR1 as SGHRS and CDR2 as YFSETQ. Trimming pared 6 bases from V and 2 bases from J, leaving 14 bases between. This CDR3 has 14 residues. CDR3 protein: CASTPGSTQETQYF. The DNA of the CDR3 is TGCGCCAGCACGCCAGGAAGCACACAAGAGACCCAGTACTTC.

The chain recombines TRBV9 with TRBJ1-1; D uncertain. Germline CDR1 reads SGDLS; CDR2 reads YYNGEE. CDR3 length: 13 amino acids. V lost 3 bases to trimming and J lost 7 bases, with 13 bases between them. The CDR3 protein is CASSAVLHGEAFF. CDR3 nucleotide sequence: TGTGCCAGCAGCGCCGTCCTACACGGTGAAGCTTTCTTT. The variable domain in full, with the rest retrieved from reference TRBV9 and TRBJ1-1, is DSGVTQTPKHLITATGQRVTLRCSPRSGDLSVYWYQQSLDQGLQFLIQYYNGEERAKGNILERFSAQQFPDLHSELNLSSLELGDSALYFCASSAVLHGEAFFGQGTRLTVV.

A few counts support this clonotype. This chain connects TRBV12-3 or TRBV12-4 to TRBJ2-5; 7 bases agree with TRBD2. The CDR3 length is 14 residues. The J segment lost 2 bases and the V segment lost 2 bases, leaving 2 bases of the junction unmatched. CDR3 residues: CASSLSGAQETQYF. The CDR3 nucleotides read TGTGCCAGCAGTTTAAGCGGGGCTCAAGAGACCCAGTACTTC.

This clonotype was picked up many times. V usage is TRBV12-3 or TRBV12-4 and J usage is TRBJ1-2; D unresolved. The V end lost 7 bases, the J end lost 8 bases, and 17 bases lay between the germline ends. The CDR3 covers 13 residues. The CDR3 DNA reads TGTGCCAGCACCCCGCTCCCCCACGGCGGCTACACCTTC. Its translation is CASTPLPHGGYTF.

This CDR3 is CASSQQMGGYGYTF. CDR3 in DNA: TGTGCCAGCAGTCAACAGATGGGGGGTTATGGCTACACCTTC. The V gene is TRBV6-1, the J gene TRBJ1-2; possibly TRBD1 for D (5 bases). V shed 5 bases and J shed 5 bases, with 15 bases lying between them. Germline V gene lookup returns CDR1 MNHNS and CDR2 SASEGT. This CDR3 comprises 14 residues.